These 32 T cell receptor beta chains originate from one sample sequenced in a study of cytomegalovirus exposure and HLA in healthy donors. The table came from immunoSEQ multiplex PCR; TCRdb's copy has only in-frame clones and leaves some out. Of fewer than 200,000 clones in the sample, around 92% were seen once. Sequenced sample: PBMCs. Receptors were obtained from a man aged 18 to 29 in good health and CMV-seropositive.

For the CDR3, the DNA is TGTGCCAGCACCGAGCTGAAGGGGGTAGCGGGATACAATGAGCAGTTCTTC. Protein: CASTELKGVAGYNEQFF. The chain is built from TRBV7-9 and TRBJ2-1; 8 bases fit TRBD2. The V segment lost 7 bases and the J segment 4 bases; nucleotides outside the gene matches: 15. Per the germline V gene, CDR1 is SEHNR and CDR2 is FQNEAQ (reference sequence). CDR3 size: 17 residues.

The CDR3 coding sequence is TGTGCCAGCAGTTACGGTGGGGGGAATGAGCAGTTCTTC. Residues: CASSYGGGNEQFF. This chain connects TRBV6-6 to TRBJ2-1, with D perhaps TRBD2 (6 bases). Deletions cut 2 bases from V and 7 bases from J, with 9 bases between. Germline V CDR1 and CDR2: MNHNY, SVGAGI (reference sequence). This CDR3 is 13 amino acids long.

Written as DNA, the CDR3 is TGTGCCAGCAGCTTCGGGGGACTAGCGGGAGCCTCCTACGAGCAGTACTTC. Protein product: CASSFGGLAGASYEQYF. The V and J genes are TRBV5-6 and TRBJ2-7, with 14 bases identical to TRBD2. This CDR3 has 17 amino acids. CDR1 and CDR2 from the germline V gene are SGHDT and YYEEEE. V lost 2 bases to trimming and J lost 0 bases; unmatched junction nucleotides: 4.

The rearrangement joins TRBV7-9 to TRBJ1-1; 8 bases agree with TRBD1. V was clipped by 6 bases and J by 1 base; unmatched bases: 4. Germline V gene lookup returns CDR1 SEHNR and CDR2 FQNEAQ (reference sequence). CDR3 size: 14 residues. The CDR3 is CASRKQGGNTEAFF. CDR3 nucleotide sequence: TGTGCCAGCAGAAAACAGGGGGGGAACACTGAAGCTTTCTTT. The full variable domain, in which reference TRBV7-9 and TRBJ1-1 provide the parts outside the CDR3, is DTGVSQNPRHKITKRGQNVTFRCDPISEHNRLYWYRQTLGQGPEFLTYFQNEAQLEKSRLLSDRFSAERPKGSFSTLEIQRTEQGDSAMYLCASRKQGGNTEAFFGQGTRLTVV.

The chain has TRBV6-1 and TRBJ2-5; 9 bases map to TRBD2. Germline assignment: CDR1 MNHNS and CDR2 SASEGT. Trimming took 2 bases from V and 4 from J; bases not matched to a gene: 14. This CDR3 has 18 amino acids. In DNA, the CDR3 is TGTGCCAGCAGTGAATACGAGCGGGAGGAACTTGGGGGAGAGACCCAGTACTTC. This codes for CASSEYEREELGGETQYF.

This rearrangement joins TRBV4-2 to TRBJ2-3; 9 positions agree with TRBD2. The CDR3 totals 16 residues. CDR1 is LGHNA, CDR2 YNFKEQ, per germline. V was pared by 1 base and J by 3 bases, with 5 bases of the junction left unmatched. In DNA, the CDR3 is TGTGCCAGCAGCCAAGGTCTAGCGGGGAGAACAGATACGCAGTATTTT. Protein product: CASSQGLAGRTDTQYF.

The genes are TRBV27 and TRBJ2-6, with 9 bases matching TRBD1. This CDR3 comprises 15 residues. V lost 6 bases and J lost 4; bases outside the gene matches: 4. CDR1 is MNHEY and CDR2 is SMNVEV in the germline V gene (reference sequence). The CDR3 sequence is CASRQGAGGANVLTF. As DNA, the CDR3 is TGTGCCAGCAGACAGGGGGCTGGAGGGGCCAACGTCCTGACTTTC.

The V call is TRBV28, the J call TRBJ2-6; D is possibly TRBD1 (6 bases). This CDR3 comprises 17 residues. Trimming removed 11 bases at V and 0 bases at J, with 20 bases between. Germline lookup yields CDR1 MDHEN and CDR2 SYDVKM. The DNA for the CDR3 is TGTGCCTGTAACTCTGACAGGAAGTTCTCTGGGGCCAACGTCCTGACTTTC. The encoded protein is CACNSDRKFSGANVLTF.

The rearrangement uses TRBV7-9 and TRBJ2-5; 13 bases align to TRBD2. V was clipped by 3 bases and J by 5 bases; unmatched bases: 6. Germline loops: CDR1 SEHNR, CDR2 FQNEAQ (reference sequence). CDR3 length: 16 amino acids. The CDR3 sequence is CASSFGTSGTGETQYF. CDR3 nucleotide sequence: TGTGCCAGCAGCTTCGGGACTAGCGGGACGGGGGAGACCCAGTACTTC.

Only one count was recorded for this clone. The chain links TRBV19 to TRBJ1-5; possible D gene TRBD1, 5 bases. This CDR3 spans 12 amino acids. V lost 10 bases, J lost 5 bases, and 12 bases lay in between. Germline V gene sequence: CDR1 LNHDA, CDR2 SQIVND (reference sequence). The CDR3 DNA reads as TGTGCCACCTCAAAAGGGGATCAGCCCCAGCATTTT. It encodes CATSKGDQPQHF.

The genes are TRBV6-1 and TRBJ2-7, with a tentative D call TRBD2 (6 bases). CDR1 and CDR2 from the germline V gene are MNHNS and SASEGT. The CDR3 is 15 amino acids. Trimming stripped 3 bases from V and 0 bases from J, with 12 bases between. CDR3 loop: CASSDTGLTSYEQYF. CDR3 DNA: TGTGCCAGCAGTGATACGGGACTGACCTCCTACGAGCAGTACTTC.

The gene calls are TRBV18 and TRBJ2-5; 9 nucleotides agree with TRBD1. Unmatched junction bases numbered 5, after V lost 3 bases and J lost 3 bases. The CDR3 totals 15 residues. The V gene's germline CDR1 is KGHSH and CDR2 LQKENI. In DNA form, the CDR3 reads TGTGCCAGCTCACCGTTGGGACAGGGCGAAGAGACCCAGTACTTC. Amino acid sequence: CASSPLGQGEETQYF.

This clone was recorded once. The J gene is TRBJ2-5, the V gene TRBV11-3; possibly TRBD2 for D (5 bases). The length of the CDR3 is 14 residues. The V end was cut by 2 bases, the J end by 12 bases, with 19 bases between. Germline CDR1 is SGHNT and CDR2 is YENEEA. The CDR3 loop reads CASSLRSGQEFKYF. CDR3 in DNA: TGTGCCAGCAGCTTACGAAGCGGCCAAGAGTTTAAGTACTTC.

The gene calls are TRBV23-1 and TRBJ1-1; 11 bases align to TRBD1. TRBV23-1 is an ORF, and what it does is uncertain. V lost 2 bases, J lost 2 bases, and 4 bases stayed unmatched. The CDR3 sequence is 16 residues long. CDR3 residues: CASSQAGQGANTEAFF. The DNA for the CDR3 is TGCGCCAGCAGTCAAGCAGGACAGGGGGCAAACACTGAAGCTTTCTTT.

This clone was counted once. The J gene is TRBJ2-7, the V gene TRBV18; 10 bases are shared with TRBD1. Germline V gene sequence: CDR1 KGHSH, CDR2 LQKENI. Unmatched junction bases numbered 4, after V lost 2 bases and J lost 3 bases. The CDR3 is 15 amino acids. CDR3 residues: CASSPGTGDSYEQYF. In nucleotides, the CDR3 is TGTGCCAGCTCACCAGGGACAGGGGACAGCTACGAGCAGTACTTC.

The chain employs TRBV7-3 and TRBJ1-2; D remains unclear. Germline values: CDR1 SGHTA, CDR2 FQGTGA. V dropped 3 bases and J dropped 7 bases, with 12 bases sitting between them. The CDR3 has 13 residues. CDR3 DNA sequence: TGTGCCAGCAGCTTCGGAGGGCAGGTTGGCTACACCTTC. This gives the protein CASSFGGQVGYTF.

A few counts support this clone. The V gene is TRBV4-1, the J gene TRBJ2-7; TRBD1 aligns across 8 bases. The trim removed 10 bases at V and 2 bases at J, leaving 7 bases unmatched. Looked up from germline, CDR1 is MGHRA and CDR2 is YSYEKL. The CDR3 is 13 residues long. As DNA, the CDR3 is TGCGCCACCTCGAAGGACAGGGCCTACGAGCAGTACTTC. Translating gives CATSKDRAYEQYF.

This clone is a singleton in its sample. The V call is TRBV28, the J call TRBJ2-1; 7 positions agree with TRBD1. CDR3 size: 13 residues. J gave up 8 bases and V 8 bases, and 9 bases lay outside the gene matches. The germline V gene has CDR1 MDHEN and CDR2 SYDVKM. CDR3: CASQGTVRHEQFF. For the CDR3, the DNA is TGTGCCAGCCAGGGGACAGTGCGCCATGAGCAGTTCTTC. Looking up the rest from reference TRBV28 and TRBJ2-1 gives the full variable domain: DVKVTQSSRYLVKRTGEKVFLECVQDMDHENMFWYRQDPGLGLRLIYFSYDVKMKEKGDIPEGYSVSREKKERFSLILESASTNQTSMYLCASQGTVRHEQFFGPGTRLTVL.

CDR3 coding DNA: TGTGCCAGCAGCAGACAGGGCGGAGATACGCAGTATTTT. Amino acids: CASSRQGGDTQYF. The chain uses TRBV6-5 and TRBJ2-3, with 7 bases identical to TRBD1. The CDR3 length is 13 residues. Germline CDR1 MNHEY, CDR2 SVGAGI. The V segment lost 6 bases and the J segment 5 bases; nucleotides outside the gene matches: 5.

The rearrangement links TRBV19 to TRBJ1-1; the match to TRBD1 covers 11 bases. The trim removed 4 bases at V and 4 bases at J, leaving 8 bases unmatched. The CDR3 runs 16 residues. Germline loops: CDR1 LNHDA, CDR2 SQIVND (reference sequence). The CDR3 nucleotides are TGTGCCAGTAGTAGGACAGGGGGCGCCGGGGGCACTGAAGCTTTCTTT. Translation gives CASSRTGGAGGTEAFF.

V gene TRBV27 combines with J gene TRBJ2-7; 9 positions match TRBD1. CDR1 MNHEY and CDR2 SMNVEV come from the germline V gene (reference sequence). The length of the CDR3 is 18 residues. Trimming at V came to 2 bases and at J to 2 bases, leaving 13 bases not matched to a gene. The CDR3 spells CASSLGGVGQGNPYEQYF. CDR3 nucleotides: TGTGCCAGCAGTTTAGGAGGGGTGGGACAGGGAAACCCCTACGAGCAGTACTTC.

The chain links TRBV28 to TRBJ2-4, with 9 bases aligning to TRBD2. The CDR3 extends over 14 amino acids. Germline loops: CDR1 MDHEN, CDR2 SYDVKM. V shed 5 bases and J 10 bases; nucleotides not matched to a gene: 9. CDR3 region: CASSLSGRFWIQYF. In DNA, the CDR3 is TGTGCCAGCAGTCTGAGCGGGAGGTTTTGGATTCAGTACTTC.

V gene TRBV19 combines with J gene TRBJ2-1; TRBD2 matches at 7 bases. V lost 2 bases and J lost 10; bases outside the gene matches: 5. CDR1 and CDR2 from the germline V gene are LNHDA and SQIVND (reference sequence). The CDR3 is made up of 13 amino acids. CDR3 region: CASSIPPTSEQFF. DNA for the CDR3: TGTGCCAGTAGTATACCCCCGACTAGCGAGCAGTTCTTC. Combining the CDR3 with reference TRBV19 and TRBJ2-1 gives the whole variable domain DGGITQSPKYLFRKEGQNVTLSCEQNLNHDAMYWYRQDPGQGLRLIYYSQIVNDFQKGDIAEGYSVSREKKESFPLTVTSAQKNPTAFYLCASSIPPTSEQFFGPGTRLTVL.

J is TRBJ2-4 and V is TRBV2; 7 bases agree with TRBD1. Germline trimming cut 3 bases from V and 0 bases from J; bases unmatched to any gene: 11. The CDR3 sequence is 18 residues long. Germline-derived CDR1 and CDR2 are SNHLY and FYNNEI. CDR3 in DNA: TGTGCCAGCAGTGAGCAAGGACAGGCGATACTAGCCAAAAACATTCAGTACTTC. Protein product: CASSEQGQAILAKNIQYF.

This clone occurred once. This chain links TRBV5-5 with TRBJ2-5; 9 bases line up with TRBD2. Germline CDR1 is SGHKS and CDR2 is YYEKEE (reference sequence). V dropped 1 base and J dropped 9; count of bases not matched to a gene: 13. The CDR3 is 16 residues long. Here the CDR3 reads CASSLNPPRLAVAQYF. CDR3 DNA: TGTGCCAGCAGCTTGAACCCTCCAAGACTAGCGGTGGCCCAGTACTTC.

The chain uses TRBV5-1 and TRBJ2-1; 8 nucleotides align to TRBD1. V shed 4 bases and J 3 bases; nucleotides not matched to a gene: 6. Looked up from germline, CDR1 is SGHRS and CDR2 is YFSETQ. CDR3 size: 15 residues. As DNA, the CDR3 is TGCGCCAGCAGCCCACGGACAGGGCACTACAATGAGCAGTTCTTC. Translating it yields CASSPRTGHYNEQFF.

This sequence joins TRBV6-6 and TRBJ1-1; 9 bases match TRBD1. V dropped 5 bases and J dropped 8; count of bases not matched to a gene: 3. The CDR3 is 12 amino acids. The germline CDR1 and CDR2 sequences are MNHNY and SVGAGI (reference sequence). DNA for the CDR3: TGTGCCAGCAGTGCGACAGGGGGGGAAGCTTTCTTT. It encodes CASSATGGEAFF.

The chain has TRBV4-1 and TRBJ1-2; tentative D call: TRBD1 (5 bases). CDR1 MGHRA and CDR2 YSYEKL come from the germline V gene. The V end was cut by 1 base, the J end by 1 base, with 13 bases between. CDR3 length: 16 amino acids. DNA of the CDR3: TGCGCCAGCAGCCAAGTCAGGGTCCCATTTAACTATGGCTACACCTTC. Translated: CASSQVRVPFNYGYTF.

The rearrangement links TRBV4-1 to TRBJ1-5; 8 bases are a match to TRBD1. Germline-derived CDR1 and CDR2 are MGHRA and YSYEKL. Unmatched junction bases numbered 5, after V lost 0 bases and J lost 7 bases. This CDR3 has 15 amino acids. CDR3 protein: CASSQDGQGGQPQHF. The CDR3 DNA follows: TGCGCCAGCAGCCAAGATGGACAGGGTGGACAGCCCCAGCATTTT.

The chain couples TRBV5-4 to TRBJ2-7, with unresolved D. CDR3 length: 14 amino acids. The germline V gene encodes CDR1 SGHNT and CDR2 YYREEE (reference sequence). With 0 bases removed from V and 2 bases from J, the gap between germline ends came to 9 bases. CDR3 sequence: CASSLVGPPYEQYF. The CDR3 bases are TGTGCCAGCAGCTTGGTGGGCCCGCCCTACGAGCAGTACTTC. Using reference TRBV5-4 and TRBJ2-7 for the parts outside the CDR3, the full variable domain is ETGVTQSPTHLIKTRGQQVTLRCSSQSGHNTVSWYQQALGQGPQFIFQYYREEENGRGNFPPRFSGLQFPNYSSELNVNALELDDSALYLCASSLVGPPYEQYFGPGTRLTVT.

V and J are TRBV25-1 and TRBJ2-6; a weak D match, TRBD2 (5 bases). The CDR3 sequence is 17 residues long. CDR1 is MGHDK, CDR2 SYGVNS, per germline. The ends were cut back, 4 bases at V and 1 base at J, with 14 bases in the middle. The CDR3 loop is CASSGSQRRSGANVLTF. CDR3 nucleotides: TGTGCCAGCAGTGGATCACAGCGGAGGTCTGGGGCCAACGTCCTGACTTTC.

Written as DNA, the CDR3 is TGTGCCAGCTCACCAAAGACTAGCGGGAACACAGATACGCAGTATTTT. Translation: CASSPKTSGNTDTQYF. The chain employs TRBV18 and TRBJ2-3, with 11 nucleotides matching TRBD2. The CDR3 length is 16 residues. V was pared by 2 bases and J by 2 bases, with 3 bases of the junction left unmatched. Per germline, CDR1 KGHSH and CDR2 LQKENI.